One TCR beta chain is described in this entry. V was pared by 4 bases and J by 1 base, with 16 bases between. The CDR3 covers 16 residues. The germline gives CDR1 LGHNT, CDR2 FRNRAP. The sample originates from a study of T cell changes during pregnancy in multiple sclerosis. Data came from immunoSEQ multiplex PCR; TCRdb stores just in-frame clones and leaves some out. Of 45,000 or so clones detected, about 91% appear once; the ten largest clones hold approximately 9%. The chain joins TRBV12-5 to TRBJ1-1, with D possibly being TRBD1 (6 bases). Sample: CD8+ T cells from peripheral blood mononuclear cells, taken after pregnancy. The TCR was taken from a female donor with multiple sclerosis, enrolled in a pregnancy study. The CDR3 coding sequence is TGTGCTAGTGGTTGGCCCGGGACAAACTCGAACACTGAAGCTTTCTTT. It translates to CASGWPGTNSNTEAFF.